A selection of T cell receptor beta chains follows, all from one sample in a study of memory CD4+ T cells and cytomegalovirus serostatus. Sequencing was performed with immunoSEQ multiplex PCR; in TCRdb, only in-frame clones are kept and a portion is missing. The sample lists about 41,000 clones, 75% to 85% occurring once. Sequences were obtained from memory CD4+ T cells from blood. The origin of the receptors is an adult in good health and CMV-seronegative. CDR3s include the opening cysteine and the closing phenylalanine or tryptophan. The order of the fields is J gene, clone size, D gene, V gene, CDR3 DNA, CDR3 protein. The D gene is left open where the match is weak. Rows give clone size only sometimes, using once, few, many, or a class for an expanded clone.

J: TRBJ2-2
size: -
D: -
V: TRBV11-3
DNA: TGTGCCAGCAGCTTAGGCGGAGAGGCCGGGGAGCTGTTTTTT
CDR3: CASSLGGEAGELFF

J: TRBJ1-1
size: medium-sized
D: -
V: TRBV20-1
DNA: TGCAGTGCTACCGGGGGAGCTGAAGCTTTCTTT
CDR3: CSATGGAEAFF

J: TRBJ2-7
size: few
D: -
V: TRBV18
DNA: TGTGCCAGCGTTGGTAGCTCCTACGAGCAGTACTTC
CDR3: CASVGSSYEQYF

J: TRBJ1-3
size: -
D: -
V: TRBV5-8
DNA: TGTGCCAGCAGCCCAGGAAGGGGACCTAGCAACACCATATATTTT
CDR3: CASSPGRGPSNTIYF

J: TRBJ2-7
size: once
D: TRBD1
V: TRBV5-1
DNA: TGCGCCAGCAGCTGGGACAGCTACGAGCAGTACTTC
CDR3: CASSWDSYEQYF

J: TRBJ1-4
size: -
D: -
V: TRBV25-1
DNA: TGTGCCAGCCGCCCGGGACTCCACGACCCAACAACTAATGAAAAACTGTTTTTT
CDR3: CASRPGLHDPTTNEKLFF

J: TRBJ2-5
size: -
D: -
V: TRBV27
DNA: TGTGCCAGCAGTTTTGGCCCGGGAGAGACCCAGTACTTC
CDR3: CASSFGPGETQYF

J: TRBJ1-3
size: -
D: -
V: TRBV5-5
DNA: TGTGCCAGCCGGCCTCCGGGCCTCTCTGGAAACACCATATATTTT
CDR3: CASRPPGLSGNTIYF

J: TRBJ1-6
size: -
D: TRBD1
V: TRBV6-5
DNA: TGTGCCAGCAGATACACAGGGGTTGATTCACCCCTCCACTTT
CDR3: CASRYTGVDSPLHF

J: TRBJ1-2
size: -
D: TRBD1
V: TRBV7-8
DNA: TGTGCCAGCAGCCCCCGGACAGGGGGCGGCTACACCTTC
CDR3: CASSPRTGGGYTF

J: TRBJ1-4
size: -
D: -
V: TRBV9
DNA: TGTGCCAGCAGCGGCCGGGACCCTAATGAAAAACTGTTTTTT
CDR3: CASSGRDPNEKLFF

J: TRBJ2-1
size: -
D: -
V: TRBV19
DNA: TGTGCCAGTAGTATGACTGGTACCTACAATGAGCAGTTCTTC
CDR3: CASSMTGTYNEQFF

J: TRBJ1-2
size: few
D: -
V: TRBV18
DNA: TGTGCCAGCTCAGGTTCGGGAGATGGCTACACCTTC
CDR3: CASSGSGDGYTF

J: TRBJ2-3
size: few
D: -
V: TRBV27
DNA: TGTGCCAGCAGTTTTGAGGGGCCATCCGATACGCAGTATTTT
CDR3: CASSFEGPSDTQYF

J: TRBJ1-6
size: once
D: TRBD1
V: TRBV5-1
DNA: TGCGCCAGCAGCGCACAGGGACAGTATAATTCACCCCTCCACTTT
CDR3: CASSAQGQYNSPLHF

J: TRBJ1-2
size: -
D: TRBD1
V: TRBV28
DNA: TGTGCCAGCACCCCCGGACAGGGGGCATATGGCTACACCTTC
CDR3: CASTPGQGAYGYTF

J: TRBJ2-7
size: few
D: -
V: TRBV4-3
DNA: TGCGCCAGCAGCCGAGAAACAGGGTCCTACGAGCAGTACTTC
CDR3: CASSRETGSYEQYF

J: TRBJ2-7
size: -
D: -
V: TRBV7-9
DNA: TGTGCCAGCAGCTCAAACAGGGCTCTAACCTACGAGCAGTACTTC
CDR3: CASSSNRALTYEQYF

J: TRBJ2-6
size: once
D: -
V: TRBV5-1
DNA: TGCGCCAGCAGCTCCGGGACTGCCGGGGCCAACGTCCTGACTTTC
CDR3: CASSSGTAGANVLTF

J: TRBJ2-6
size: few
D: -
V: TRBV7-8
DNA: TGTGCCAGCAGCGCCCTGGGGCTCTCTGGGGCCAACGTCCTGACTTTC
CDR3: CASSALGLSGANVLTF

J: TRBJ1-1
size: -
D: -
V: TRBV6-1
DNA: TGTGCCAGCAGTGAATTCTCCACTTTTAAAGGGAAGGCTTTCTTT
CDR3: CASSEFSTFKGKAFF

J: TRBJ2-7
size: -
D: -
V: TRBV30
DNA: TGTGCCTGGAGTGTACTTATCACCGAGCAGTACTTC
CDR3: CAWSVLITEQYF

J: TRBJ2-3
size: -
D: -
V: TRBV11-1
DNA: TGTGCCAGCAGCTTAAGTCAGGGGCGGGCGGATACGCAGTATTTT
CDR3: CASSLSQGRADTQYF

J: TRBJ2-1
size: once
D: -
V: TRBV9
DNA: TGTGCCAGCAGCGTAGATAGGGGCAATGAGCAGTTCTTC
CDR3: CASSVDRGNEQFF

J: TRBJ2-7
size: -
D: -
V: TRBV2
DNA: TGTGCCACCCAAGCTGACGCCCCCGAGCAGTACTTC
CDR3: CATQADAPEQYF

J: TRBJ2-1
size: -
D: -
V: TRBV7-9
DNA: TGTGCCAGCACCATAGACTCCCTCTACAATGAGCAGTTCTTC
CDR3: CASTIDSLYNEQFF

J: TRBJ2-7
size: -
D: -
V: TRBV7-2
DNA: TGTGCCAGCAGCCGTACTTCGACAGCCTACGAGCAGTACTTC
CDR3: CASSRTSTAYEQYF

J: TRBJ2-4
size: -
D: TRBD2
V: TRBV19
DNA: TGTGCCAGTAGTTCGGGAGGTCTAGCCAAAAACATTCAGTACTTC
CDR3: CASSSGGLAKNIQYF

J: TRBJ2-3
size: -
D: TRBD2
V: TRBV5-4
DNA: TGTGCCAGCAGGTCTAGCGGGGTAGGAGATACGCAGTATTTT
CDR3: CASRSSGVGDTQYF

J: TRBJ2-3
size: -
D: -
V: TRBV7-3
DNA: TGTGCCAGCAGCTTACGGCCGAGGGGGAGCACAGATACGCAGTATTTT
CDR3: CASSLRPRGSTDTQYF

J: TRBJ1-5
size: -
D: -
V: TRBV6-1
DNA: TGTGCCAGCAGTAGACAGGTTAGCAATCAGCCCCAGCATTTT
CDR3: CASSRQVSNQPQHF

J: TRBJ2-5
size: -
D: -
V: TRBV6-6
DNA: TGTGCCAGCAGTTCGGGTGGAGGGACCCAGTACTTC
CDR3: CASSSGGGTQYF

J: TRBJ2-3
size: -
D: TRBD1
V: TRBV18
DNA: TGTGCCAGCTCAATTGAGCTAGCGACAACAGGGGGTACGCAGTATTTT
CDR3: CASSIELATTGGTQYF

J: TRBJ1-1
size: few
D: TRBD1
V: TRBV7-9
DNA: TGTGCCAGCAGCAGACAGGGGAACACTGAAGCTTTCTTT
CDR3: CASSRQGNTEAFF